One and the same sample provided the 25 T cell receptor beta chains below, sequenced in a study of post-analysis software for immune sequencing data. Study-wide results and limits: In patients, TRBV5-6, TRBV5-1 and TRBV20-1 belonged to five or six TRBV segments found more frequently than in controls.

cDNA libraries for TCR beta contained unique molecular identifiers. TCRdb re-analysed the PCR reads in MiXCR, keeping a single row per CDR3 protein. The sample consists of around 770,000 distinct CDR3 sequences, around 46% of them appearing once. No antigen has been assigned to these receptors. Sample: blood. The receptors originated from a girl aged 10 to 17 with multiple sclerosis.

The rearrangement links TRBV6-6 to TRBJ1-1, with D possibly being TRBD1 (6 bases). V dropped 6 bases and J dropped 5 bases, with 19 bases sitting between them. Per the germline V gene, CDR1 is MNHNY and CDR2 is SVGAGI (reference sequence). CDR3 length: 15 residues. The CDR3 is CASSPTGSRGTEAFF. DNA of the CDR3: TGTGCCAGCAGCCCTACAGGGAGTCGGGGAACTGAAGCTTTCTTT.

In this sample, this clonotype turned up a few times. The chain uses TRBV6-2 or TRBV6-3 and TRBJ2-5, with D perhaps matching TRBD2 (6 bases). Germline V gives CDR1 MNHEY, CDR2 SVGEGT. V lost 4 bases and J 3 bases, leaving 9 bases between the germline ends. The CDR3 totals 13 residues. The CDR3 protein is CASSLAEKETQYF. DNA for the CDR3: TGTGCCAGCAGTTTAGCGGAAAAAGAGACCCAGTACTTC.

In DNA, the CDR3 is TGCAGTGCTAGAGAGGGGAGCCATGGCTACACCTTC. Protein: CSAREGSHGYTF. The chain links TRBV20-1 to TRBJ1-2, with D unclear. Per the germline V gene, CDR1 is DFQATT and CDR2 is SNEGSKA (reference sequence). The ends were cut back, 0 bases at V and 6 bases at J, with 8 bases in the middle. The CDR3 is made up of 12 amino acids.

The chain recombines TRBV19 with TRBJ2-1; D possibly uses TRBD1 or TRBD2 (5 bases each). Germline V gene data show CDR1 as LNHDA and CDR2 as SQIVND (reference sequence). The CDR3 contains 13 residues. Deletions cut 3 bases from V and 9 bases from J, with 12 bases between. The CDR3 DNA reads as TGTGCCAGTAGTATTGGTGACAGCGGTGAGCAGTTCTTC. This translates into CASSIGDSGEQFF.

This clonotype was seen a handful of times. This chain connects TRBV6-5 to TRBJ1-1; TRBD1 matches at 8 bases. The CDR3 consists of 15 residues. V shed 6 bases and J 4 bases; nucleotides not matched to a gene: 10. The germline V gene has CDR1 MNHEY and CDR2 SVGAGI. CDR3 loop: CASSLWTGRGTEAFF. The CDR3 coding sequence is TGTGCCAGCAGCCTTTGGACAGGGAGGGGCACTGAAGCTTTCTTT.

The chain has TRBV4-3 and TRBJ2-6; TRBD2 aligns across 11 bases. J was trimmed by 0 bases and V by 2 bases; bases with no gene match: 6. Germline V gene sequence: CDR1 LGHNA, CDR2 YSLEER. CDR3 size: 19 residues. The DNA of the CDR3 is TGCGCCAGCAGCCAATCTGGACTAGCGGGTAGCTCTGGGGCCAACGTCCTGACTTTC. Protein sequence: CASSQSGLAGSSGANVLTF.

In its sample, this clonotype was seen a few times. The chain combines TRBV27 with TRBJ2-4; D is perhaps TRBD1 or TRBD2 (5 bases each). V shed 3 bases and J shed 13 bases, with 22 bases lying between them. Germline V lookup: CDR1 MNHEY, CDR2 SMNVEV (reference sequence). This CDR3 has 15 residues. In DNA form, the CDR3 reads TGTGCCAGCAGTTTTGGACACGGGGAGATGGGAGAGCAGTACTTC. This encodes CASSFGHGEMGEQYF.

In its sample, this clonotype was seen a few times. The chain employs TRBV6-6 and TRBJ1-5; unclear D gene. V was clipped by 2 bases and J by 2 bases, with 10 bases between them. This CDR3 is built from 15 residues. The V gene's germline CDR1 is MNHNY and CDR2 SVGAGI (reference sequence). In DNA, the CDR3 is TGTGCCAGCAGTTACGGCAACCAAGGCAATCAGCCCCAGCATTTT. Protein: CASSYGNQGNQPQHF.

There are a few counts of this clonotype. The chain combines TRBV12-3 or TRBV12-4 with TRBJ2-7, with 7 bases lining up with TRBD2. This CDR3 has 15 residues. V gave up 3 bases and J gave up 5 bases; unmatched junction bases: 10. The CDR3 sequence is CASSFVAGEFHEQYF. The CDR3, as DNA: TGTGCCAGCAGTTTTGTGGCGGGAGAGTTCCACGAGCAGTACTTC.

V gene TRBV5-1 combines with J gene TRBJ2-7; 9 bases fit TRBD2. V lost 0 bases and J lost 2; bases outside the gene matches: 12. CDR3 size: 18 residues. In germline, CDR1 is SGHRS, CDR2 YFSETQ. DNA for the CDR3: TGCGCCAGCAGCTTGGTACTCGACGCGGCGGGAGGGCCCTACGAGCAGTACTTC. This codes for CASSLVLDAAGGPYEQYF.

This chain uses TRBV7-2 with TRBJ2-7; D might be TRBD2 (5 bases). Germline V gives CDR1 SGHTA, CDR2 FQGNSA. The CDR3 consists of 16 residues. Trimming took off 2 bases at V and 2 bases at J, with 16 bases between the two ends. CDR3 DNA: TGTGCCAGCAGCTTAAACCCTGGACTGGGCCCCTACGAGCAGTACTTC. Translation: CASSLNPGLGPYEQYF.

The chain is built from TRBV7-2 and TRBJ2-1; TRBD2 aligns across 8 bases. The length of the CDR3 is 12 residues. The V gene end was trimmed by 7 bases and the J gene end by 8 bases; junction bases not matched to a gene: 4. Germline-derived CDR1 and CDR2 are SGHTA and FQGNSA. The CDR3 protein is CASKSGGDEQFF. The CDR3 DNA sequence: TGTGCCAGCAAGTCGGGGGGGGATGAGCAGTTCTTC.

This clonotype was counted a single time. Its ends do not fully match the called genes, so a read error is possible. This chain joins TRBV5-1 and TRBJ1-1, with D possibly matching TRBD1 (6 bases). This CDR3 has 14 amino acids. CDR1 is SGHRS and CDR2 is YFSETQ in the germline V gene. The CDR3 spells CASTLVQGNTEAFF. The CDR3 nucleotides are TGCGCCAGCACCTTGGTACAGGGAAACACTGAAGCTTTCTTT.

The V call is TRBV3-1, the J call TRBJ2-1; 8 positions match TRBD2. This CDR3 is built from 18 residues. The J segment lost 2 bases and the V segment lost 1 base, leaving 10 bases of the junction unmatched. Looked up from germline, CDR1 is LGHDT and CDR2 is YNNKEL (reference sequence). This CDR3 reads CASSQGGPGLGPYNEQFF. In nucleotides, the CDR3 is TGTGCCAGCAGCCAAGGGGGACCGGGACTAGGACCCTACAATGAGCAGTTCTTC.

This clonotype was seen repeatedly, ten times or more. The J gene is TRBJ2-1, the V gene TRBV2; 7 positions match TRBD2. The germline gives CDR1 SNHLY, CDR2 FYNNEI. Germline trimming cut 6 bases from V and 2 bases from J; bases unmatched to any gene: 4. CDR3 length: 14 amino acids. The DNA for the CDR3 is TGTGCCAGCAGCTCCAGCGGGACCTACAATGAGCAGTTCTTC. This encodes CASSSSGTYNEQFF.

The rearrangement uses TRBV28 and TRBJ2-5; D call uncertain. V gave up 3 bases and J gave up 11 bases, with 13 bases separating them. CDR3 length: 12 residues. Germline V lookup: CDR1 MDHEN, CDR2 SYDVKM. The CDR3 nucleotides read TGTGCCAGCAGTTTTCTCTATGGTGAGCAGTACTTC. Its translation is CASSFLYGEQYF. The full variable domain, in which reference TRBV28 and TRBJ2-5 provide the parts outside the CDR3, is DVKVTQSSRYLVKRTGEKVFLECVQDMDHENMFWYRQDPGLGLRLIYFSYDVKMKEKGDIPEGYSVSREKKERFSLILESASTNQTSMYLCASSFLYGEQYFGPGTRLLVL.

This clonotype was counted between two and nine times. The chain links TRBV6-2 or TRBV6-3 to TRBJ2-5, with 9 bases aligning to TRBD1. The V and J ends lost 4 bases and 2 bases, in that order; junction bases with no gene match: 11. Germline V gives CDR1 MNHEY, CDR2 SVGEGT. The CDR3 is 17 amino acids. DNA of the CDR3: TGTGCCAGCAGTTCCCTTTTTGAGGACAGGGGACAAGAGACCCAGTACTTC. Translation gives CASSSLFEDRGQETQYF.

This chain joins TRBV29-1 and TRBJ2-5, with TRBD1 matching over 7 bases. V dropped 6 bases and J dropped 0; count of bases not matched to a gene: 7. CDR3 length equals 14 residues. Germline V CDR1 and CDR2: SQVTM, ANQGSEA. The CDR3 DNA reads TGCAGCGTAGTACGACAGGGAAACCAAGAGACCCAGTACTTC. Protein product: CSVVRQGNQETQYF.

The chain links TRBV28 to TRBJ1-2; TRBD1 might be the D (5 bases). Per the germline V gene, CDR1 is MDHEN and CDR2 is SYDVKM. The CDR3 runs 12 residues. With 5 bases removed from V and 2 bases from J, the gap between germline ends came to 6 bases. The CDR3 here is CASSTGNYGYTF. The CDR3 DNA is TGTGCCAGCAGTACAGGAAACTATGGCTACACCTTC.

The V gene is TRBV7-2, the J gene TRBJ2-4; 7 bases map to TRBD1. The DNA end is more similar to TRBJ2-7, so the J call may be wrong. Germline-derived CDR1 and CDR2 are SGHTA and FQGNSA. CDR3 length: 14 residues. The CDR3 region has the DNA TGTGCCAGCAGCTTAGCTACAGGGGTCGCCGAGCAGTACTTC. Its protein product is CASSLATGVAEQYF.

This clonotype was seen more than once but under ten times. CDR3 sequence: CASSLGGNDNEQFF. CDR3 bases: TGTGCCAGCAGCTTGGGCGGAAACGACAATGAGCAGTTCTTC. This chain connects TRBV7-3 to TRBJ2-1; no reliable D call. Per the germline V gene, CDR1 is SGHTA and CDR2 is FQGTGA. Deletions cut 3 bases from V and 5 bases from J, with 11 bases between. This CDR3 is built from 14 residues.

V and J are TRBV15 and TRBJ2-5, with D unresolved. The tail of the sequence fits TRBJ2-7 better, so the J call may be wrong. The CDR3 sequence is 14 residues long. Germline CDR1 reads LNHNV; CDR2 reads YYDKDF (reference sequence). The CDR3 sequence: CATSGRVSSGEQYF. The CDR3 nucleotides read TGTGCCACCAGTGGTAGGGTCTCTTCTGGCGAGCAGTACTTC.

Points on this clonotype: The junction and the germline gene differ at one end; a read error may be behind it. V is TRBV4-2 and J is TRBJ2-1; 10 bases line up with TRBD2. CDR1 is LGHNA, CDR2 YNFKEQ, per germline. This CDR3 is 14 amino acids long. CDR3 region: CANSPGLADNEQFF. The CDR3, as DNA: TGTGCCAACAGCCCCGGACTAGCGGACAATGAGCAGTTCTTC.

This sequence joins TRBV5-1 and TRBJ2-1; the D gene is possibly TRBD2 (6 bases). V was pared by 7 bases and J by 0 bases, with 14 bases between. The germline gives CDR1 SGHRS, CDR2 YFSETQ. The length of the CDR3 is 15 residues. The chain's CDR3 is CASRLVADSYNEQFF. CDR3 in DNA: TGCGCCAGCCGACTCGTAGCGGACTCCTACAATGAGCAGTTCTTC.

Only a few counts were recorded for this clonotype. This chain uses TRBV10-3 with TRBJ2-7; 8 positions match TRBD1. The germline V gene has CDR1 ENHRY and CDR2 SYGVKD. With V trimmed by 5 bases and J by 1 base, 1 base remained unmatched. This CDR3 region has 13 residues. The CDR3 nucleotides are TGTGCCATCAGTTGGACAGGGTCCTACGAGCAGTACTTC. It specifies CAISWTGSYEQYF.